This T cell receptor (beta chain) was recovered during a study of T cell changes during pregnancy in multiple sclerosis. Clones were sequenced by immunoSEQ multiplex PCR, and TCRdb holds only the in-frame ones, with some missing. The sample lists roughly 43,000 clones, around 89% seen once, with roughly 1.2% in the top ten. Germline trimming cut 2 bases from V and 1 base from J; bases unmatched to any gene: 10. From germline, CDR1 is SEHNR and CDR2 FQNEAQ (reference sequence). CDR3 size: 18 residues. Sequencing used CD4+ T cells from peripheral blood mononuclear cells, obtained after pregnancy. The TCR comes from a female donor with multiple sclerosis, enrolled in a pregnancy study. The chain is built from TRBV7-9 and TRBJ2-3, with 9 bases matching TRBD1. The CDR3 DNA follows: TGTGCCAGCAGCTTATACCAGGGACAGGGCATACGCACAGATACGCAGTATTTT. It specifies CASSLYQGQGIRTDTQYF.